The clone carrying this T cell receptor beta chain came up a few times. As yet, its antigen is unknown. CDR3 length equals 10 residues. Germline assignment: CDR1 LNHDA and CDR2 SQIVND (reference sequence). Trimming shortened V by 5 bases and J by 8 bases, and 4 bases separated the two germline ends. The data were obtained in a study of shared clonotypes between healthy human individuals. Some 30,000 T cell genomes (roughly 0.2 ug DNA) went into each sorted-subset replicate. Sequencing was performed with immunoSEQ multiplex PCR; in TCRdb, only in-frame clones are kept and a portion is missing. The data contain about 710,000 clones, around four fifths of them singletons. Study-level results: Around 5.3% of naive CD4 clonotypes were shared across a handful of donors.

Sequencing used memory CD4+ T cells sorted from blood. Subset noted: CD45RA-negative fraction. The V gene is TRBV19, the J gene TRBJ2-1, with D unresolved. The TCR sequence derives from a woman aged 25 to 39 in good health. CDR3 amino acids: CASSYDEQFF. CDR3 coding DNA: TGTGCCAGTAGTTACGATGAGCAGTTCTTC.